These 17 T cell receptor beta chains originate from one sample sequenced in a study of T cells in Graves' hyperthyroidism and ophthalmopathy. Amplified TCR beta CDR3 regions came from RNA transcripts. The TCR CDR3 was amplified in a first-round RT-PCR using the HTBI primer set. TCRdb reanalysed the multiplex PCR reads using MiXCR and keeps one entry per CDR3 protein. The profile shows about half a million distinct CDR3 sequences, 24% of them singletons. Sequencing was performed on blood. The receptors derive from a woman in her twenties or thirties with Graves' ophthalmopathy.

This clonotype was observed once. The chain couples TRBV7-9 to TRBJ1-2, with a weak D call TRBD1 (5 bases). The V end lost 5 bases, the J end lost 4 bases, and 14 bases lay between the germline ends. CDR1 and CDR2 (germline): SEHNR, FQNEAQ (reference sequence). The CDR3 has 14 amino acids. The CDR3 region is CASSRTGDLYGYTF. CDR3 DNA sequence: TGTGCCAGCAGCAGAACAGGAGACCTCTATGGCTACACCTTC.

Only a few counts were recorded for this clonotype. CDR3: CASSLTGGPRYEQYF. In DNA, the CDR3 is TGTGCCAGCAGCTTGACGGGAGGGCCTAGGTACGAGCAGTACTTC. This rearrangement joins TRBV7-2 to TRBJ2-7; 8 nucleotides align to TRBD2. Germline trimming cut 3 bases from V and 4 bases from J; bases unmatched to any gene: 8. The CDR3 covers 15 residues. The germline gives CDR1 SGHTA, CDR2 FQGNSA.

This clonotype was counted many times. The chain joins TRBV15 to TRBJ2-5; unclear D gene. The CDR3 length is 13 residues. Germline V gene data show CDR1 as LNHNV and CDR2 as YYDKDF (reference sequence). V lost 9 bases and J 4 bases, leaving 15 bases between the germline ends. The CDR3 DNA reads TGTGCCACGGAAGGCCGCAGTGGAGAGACCCAGTACTTC. This codes for CATEGRSGETQYF.

This clonotype was counted ten times or more. The rearrangement links TRBV12-3 or TRBV12-4 to TRBJ2-2; D is perhaps TRBD1 (5 bases). This CDR3 comprises 15 residues. The V gene lost 7 bases and the J gene lost 0 bases, with 12 bases spanning the gap. CDR3 sequence (DNA): TGTGCCAGCAACGATCGACAGACGAACACCGGGGAGCTGTTTTTT. It translates to CASNDRQTNTGELFF.

This clonotype showed up just a few times. Its ends do not fully match the called genes, so a read error is possible. The gene calls are TRBV28 and TRBJ2-4; D is perhaps TRBD1 (5 bases). CDR3 length: 14 residues. CDR1 and CDR2 (germline): MDHEN, SYDVKM. CDR3 coding DNA: TGTGCCAGCAGTTCGTTGTGGGGCAAAAACATTAAGTACTTC. Translation: CASSSLWGKNIKYF.

This rearrangement joins TRBV12-3 or TRBV12-4 to TRBJ1-2, with D perhaps TRBD1 (6 bases). This CDR3 spans 12 amino acids. The V end lost 4 bases, the J end lost 12 bases, and 15 bases lay between the germline ends. CDR3 bases: TGTGCCAGCAGTTCCCTTGACAGGTTCAACACCTTC. It yields the protein CASSSLDRFNTF.

CDR3 bases: TGTGCCAGCAGCCCCCACAGGGGCATAGCCAAAAACATTCAGTACTTC. The encoded protein is CASSPHRGIAKNIQYF. V usage is TRBV7-8 and J usage is TRBJ2-4; 7 bases are a match to TRBD1. J was trimmed by 0 bases and V by 5 bases; bases with no gene match: 7. The CDR3 is 16 amino acids. Germline values: CDR1 SGHVS, CDR2 FQNEAQ.

This clonotype was picked up many times. The rearrangement links TRBV24-1 to TRBJ2-5; 7 bases map to TRBD1. The CDR3 length is 13 residues. V lost 10 bases to trimming and J lost 5 bases; unmatched junction nucleotides: 9. Looked up from germline, CDR1 is KGHDR and CDR2 is SFDVKD. CDR3 in amino acids: CATEGQTSETQYF. As DNA, the CDR3 is TGTGCCACAGAGGGACAGACTTCGGAGACCCAGTACTTC.

The chain carries TRBV6-1 and TRBJ2-5, with TRBD2 as a possible D gene (6 bases). Trimming cost V 6 bases and J 2 bases, with 13 bases left between them. The CDR3 is 14 residues long. Germline CDR1 is MNHNS and CDR2 is SASEGT. CDR3 DNA: TGTGCCAGCAGGGCCCACGGGGGTCAAGAGACCCAGTACTTC. Translation: CASRAHGGQETQYF.

This clonotype has ten or more counts. The chain recombines TRBV6-1 with TRBJ2-2; unclear D gene. V was shortened by 6 bases and J by 1 base, with 12 bases between the two germline ends. The germline CDR1 and CDR2 sequences are MNHNS and SASEGT. The length of the CDR3 is 15 residues. CDR3 loop: CASRPVDKNTGELFF. The CDR3 nucleotides read TGTGCCAGCAGACCCGTTGACAAGAACACCGGGGAGCTGTTTTTT.

A few counts support this clonotype. The chain carries TRBV28 and TRBJ2-7, with 8 positions matching TRBD2. J lost 2 bases, V lost 4 bases, and 10 bases had no gene match. The germline V gene encodes CDR1 MDHEN and CDR2 SYDVKM. The CDR3 sequence is 16 residues long. The CDR3 loop is CASSSPGGGAPYEQYF. The DNA of the CDR3 is TGTGCCAGCAGTTCCCCGGGGGGGGGCGCCCCCTACGAGCAGTACTTC.

The chain couples TRBV9 to TRBJ1-1; maybe TRBD1 (5 bases). Trimming shortened V by 0 bases and J by 6 bases, and 15 bases separated the two germline ends. Per the germline V gene, CDR1 is SGDLS and CDR2 is YYNGEE. The CDR3 is 15 residues long. This CDR3 reads CASSVVAGSNAEAFF. The CDR3 nucleotides are TGTGCCAGCAGCGTAGTGGCAGGGAGTAACGCTGAAGCTTTCTTT.

The rearrangement links TRBV6-1 to TRBJ2-5, with 9 bases that match TRBD1. The CDR3 is 15 amino acids. The germline V gene has CDR1 MNHNS and CDR2 SASEGT. Trimming took 6 bases from V and 5 from J; bases not matched to a gene: 10. The CDR3 DNA sequence: TGTGCCAGCAGCCCAGGGACAGGGAGAACGGAGACCCAGTACTTC. This codes for CASSPGTGRTETQYF.

The chain employs TRBV12-3 or TRBV12-4 and TRBJ2-2; D is unresolved. The V gene lost 5 bases and the J gene lost 3 bases, with 10 bases spanning the gap. The length of the CDR3 is 14 residues. The CDR3 nucleotides are TGTGCCAGCAGTACTTGGCAATACACCGGGGAGCTGTTTTTT. This sequence encodes CASSTWQYTGELFF.

Ten or more counts support this clonotype. V is TRBV19 and J is TRBJ1-2; perhaps TRBD1 as D (5 bases). The CDR3 length is 13 residues. Trimming left V 3 bases short and J 7 bases short, with 12 bases between. Germline CDR1 and CDR2: LNHDA and SQIVND (reference sequence). This CDR3 is CASSIGDGFGYTF. The CDR3 DNA is TGTGCCAGTAGTATCGGGGACGGATTTGGCTACACCTTC.

This clonotype has a handful of counts. The chain carries TRBV20-1 and TRBJ2-7; D remains ambiguous. V lost 2 bases and J 3 bases, leaving 23 bases between the germline ends. Germline V gives CDR1 DFQATT, CDR2 SNEGSKA (reference sequence). The CDR3 runs 17 residues. The CDR3 DNA is TGCAGTGCTAGACCCCCCGGACGGCAGCCCTCCAACTACGAGCAGTACTTC. It specifies CSARPPGRQPSNYEQYF.

The chain has TRBV12-3 or TRBV12-4 and TRBJ2-7, with D possibly being TRBD1 (6 bases). Trimming shortened V by 6 bases and J by 5 bases, and 17 bases separated the two germline ends. The CDR3 covers 14 residues. The CDR3 bases are TGTGCCAGCAGCTCCCCTAAACAGGGCGACGAGCAGTACTTC. Translated: CASSSPKQGDEQYF.